This TCR beta chain emerged from a study of blood T cell repertoires in COVID-19 (dated by TCRdb to about 2020). Looking at the study overall: The collaborator samples originated in the United States, Italy and Spain and spanned the acute and convalescent phases of COVID-19. Where available, HLA class I and class II types were obtained from metadata supplied by the sample provider rather than from assay-based typing. The repertoires were made available in a free public database intended to serve as a resource for research on the immune response to SARS-CoV-2. Sample metadata almost always included a de-identified subject ID, COVID-19 status, age in years and sex. The material from the prospective study consisted of cDNA or gDNA derived from T cells, B-cell-depleted T cells, or PBMCs. Subjects who had been exposed to COVID-19, were actively infected with it, or had recovered from it provided the deeply sampled blood TCRbeta repertoires that made up the dataset. Samples were obtained from the ongoing ImmuneRACE study (first 160 participants) and from over a thousand subjects provided by 6 global collaborators.

Collaborating institutions collected whole blood in K2EDTA tubes following their own protocols. For TCRbeta analysis, collaborators shipped samples as frozen whole blood, isolated PBMCs, or DNA extracted from either of those sample types. Beyond this particular receptor, the publication reports: The quantity of clinical and demographic metadata differed by source and by participant and was supplied without curation.

Concerning this clone itself: No antigen is known for it. Base qualities are not provided; no much larger clone lies one nucleotide away.

TCRbeta CDR3 regions were amplified from genomic DNA using the immunoSEQ Assay, a bias-controlled multiplex PCR. Per the authors' processing: Nucleated cell counts per sample were estimated from amplification of reference gene primers within the assay. To quantify the absolute abundance of each unique TCRbeta CDR3 rearrangement, sequence reads were collapsed and filtered. For each sample, productive Simpson clonality was calculated by taking the square root of Simpson's diversity index across productive rearrangements. Here the immuneACCESS table is served through TCRdb, limited to in-frame sequences with V and J called. Missing clones are a known gap in these copies; in checked studies unresolved V genes cover under half, and the rest lacks a known reason. The V and J calls and clone size come from that table; D and trimming were worked out from the DNA. In this sample the table shows about 290,000 clones, about 82% of which occur a single time. Together, the top ten hold around 4.5% of the sample.

The V end loses 4 bases and the J end loses 4 bases, and a stretch of 24 bases separates them. CDR3 length: 18 amino acids, cysteine to phenylalanine. Just CDR3 DNA is preserved here, 54 bases in frame from base 1. The germline V gene provides CDR1 KGHDR and CDR2 SFDVKD. Material: peripheral blood. This receptor was obtained from a woman aged 45-60 years with active or convalescent COVID-19. The chain is made from TRBV24-1 and TRBJ1-2; the D gene is perhaps TRBD1, from 5 matching bases. The CDR3 is CATSDRGTGTLYIYGYTF. The DNA sequence reads TGTGCCACCAGTGACCGCGGGACGGGGACTCTCTATATCTATGGCTACACCTTC.